This T cell receptor (beta chain) appears in the sequencing data of a study of blood T cells in healthy people across ages. The study, taken as a whole, reports: Changes seen in expanded clonotypes were possibly confounded by donor CMV status left unknown. No conclusive comparison of naive versus antigen-experienced cells was possible with unsorted PBMCs. A roughly linear fall in TCR beta diversity per million T cells was seen with increasing age. Researchers judged that diversity estimates from one million T cells fell short of true values.

As for this clonotype: The antigen is unknown.

Sample-barcoded 5' priming and a J-beta primer mix drove a second PCR of roughly 6 to 12 cycles. TCRdb independently ran MiXCR on the 5' RACE reads; one entry per CDR3 protein. The sample carries over 1,300,000 distinct CDR3 sequences, 55% to 75% recorded once. The sequence was obtained from a young man in good health. The specimen was blood.

CDR3 residues: CASSLDVFGSVGDTQYF. For the CDR3, the DNA is TGTGCCAGCAGCTTAGATGTGTTCGGGAGTGTTGGAGATACGCAGTATTTT. The chain uses TRBV11-2 and TRBJ2-3; weak D call: TRBD2 (6 bases). Looked up from germline, CDR1 is SGHAT and CDR2 is FQNNGV. This CDR3 spans 17 amino acids. The V gene lost 0 bases and the J gene lost 5 bases, with 18 bases spanning the gap.